This T cell receptor beta chain was captured in a study of regulatory T cells in long-lasting Graves disease. TCR beta libraries were built with iRepertoire HTBI primers and Arm-PCR of CDR3 regions. MiXCR was run by TCRdb on the multiplex PCR reads, yielding one entry per CDR3 protein. The sample lists some 200,000 distinct CDR3 sequences, roughly 19% occurring once. Time point specified: newly diagnosed GD, antithyroid drugs for less than 3 months. Construction of the TCR library relied on RNA isolated from PBMCs. Study results and limitations: With persistent disease, TRBV28, TRBJ1-2 and TRBJ2-5 were the favored segments.

The V gene's germline CDR1 is SGHTA and CDR2 FQGTGA. Trimming pared 5 bases from V and 8 bases from J, leaving 18 bases between. The CDR3 consists of 14 residues. This clonotype was counted ten times or more. The antigen is undetermined. This sample also belongs to another study, concerning T cells in Graves' hyperthyroidism and ophthalmopathy.

The chain employs TRBV7-3 and TRBJ1-2; the D gene is possibly TRBD1 (5 bases). The sample in question was peripheral blood mononuclear cells (PBMCs), obtained at new diagnosis, from a patient treated with antithyroid drugs. The origin of this receptor is a woman in her thirties with Graves disease. The CDR3 region is CASSPRAGLGGYTF. Written as DNA, the CDR3 is TGTGCCAGCAGCCCCCGCGCAGGGTTAGGGGGCTACACCTTC.